The entry that follows covers one T cell receptor beta chain sequence. The data belong to a study of CD8+ T cells in alopecia areata. Looked up from germline, CDR1 is PRHDT and CDR2 is FYEKMQ (reference sequence). CDR3 length: 16 amino acids. The V and J ends lost 4 bases and 3 bases, in that order; junction bases with no gene match: 3. Reverse transcribed after extraction, RNA yielded cDNA as the sequencing template. Sequencing used immunoSEQ multiplex PCR; TCRdb keeps in-frame clones, though not all of them. Here the sample spans 150,000 or so clones, under 60% being singletons. The V call is TRBV13, the J call TRBJ2-2; 12 nucleotides match TRBD2. The TCR sequence derives from a human donor with alopecia areata. Sequences were derived from CD4+ T cells sorted from blood, sampled at week 0. CDR3 in amino acids: CASSSRLAGDTGELFF. The CDR3 bases are TGTGCCAGCAGCTCCCGACTAGCGGGGGACACCGGGGAGCTGTTTTTT. Using reference TRBV13 and TRBJ2-2 for the parts outside the CDR3, the full variable domain is AAGVIQSPRHLIKEKRETATLKCYPIPRHDTVYWYQQGPGQDPQFLISFYEKMQSDKGSIPDRFSAQQFSDYHSELNMSSLELGDSALYFCASSSRLAGDTGELFFGEGSRLTVL.